This entry lists 14 T cell receptor beta chains sequenced from one sample in a study of T cell repertoires in cytomegalovirus infection. MiXCR, run by TCRdb on the reads, gives a single entry per CDR3 protein. The top ten clones hold 20% to 30% of a sample with approximately 550,000 distinct CDR3 sequences, 16% of them seen once. What was sequenced was CD8+ T cells from PBMCs. These receptors were collected from a human donor in good health (CMV status not recorded). Some clones in this sample may be carry-over from other donors' samples.

This clonotype has a count of ten or more. The V and J genes are TRBV7-6 and TRBJ1-2; 8 bases map to TRBD1. The V gene end was trimmed by 1 base and the J gene end by 1 base; junction bases not matched to a gene: 5. The CDR3 is 16 residues long. Germline V gives CDR1 SGHVS, CDR2 FNYEAQ. CDR3 amino acids: CASSLGDRNDNYGYTF. The CDR3 DNA reads as TGTGCCAGCAGCTTAGGGGACAGGAACGATAACTATGGCTACACCTTC.

The table lists this clonotype with many counts. This chain joins TRBV7-9 and TRBJ2-7, with D unclear. The CDR3 has 15 residues. Germline-derived CDR1 and CDR2 are SEHNR and FQNEAQ (reference sequence). Trimming stripped 1 base from V and 2 bases from J, with 12 bases between. The CDR3 sequence is CASSLDIGPTYEQYF. CDR3 DNA: TGTGCCAGCAGCTTAGATATCGGGCCGACCTACGAGCAGTACTTC. The full variable domain, with the rest looked up from reference TRBV7-9 and TRBJ2-7, is DTGVSQNPRHKITKRGQNVTFRCDPISEHNRLYWYRQTLGQGPEFLTYFQNEAQLEKSRLLSDRFSAERPKGSFSTLEIQRTEQGDSAMYLCASSLDIGPTYEQYFGPGTRLTVT.

This sequence joins TRBV19 and TRBJ1-2; the match to TRBD1 covers 8 bases. This CDR3 region has 12 residues. Germline V CDR1 and CDR2: LNHDA, SQIVND (reference sequence). The V gene end was trimmed by 9 bases and the J gene end by 8 bases; junction bases not matched to a gene: 8. CDR3 sequence reads: CASQAGGDGYTF. Here the CDR3 DNA reads TGTGCCAGCCAAGCAGGGGGCGACGGCTACACCTTC.

This clonotype occurred many times. J is TRBJ1-5 and V is TRBV7-9; no clear D gene. Germline assignment: CDR1 SEHNR and CDR2 FQNEAQ (reference sequence). The ends were cut back, 3 bases at V and 7 bases at J, with 13 bases in the middle. The CDR3 runs to 14 residues. The CDR3 DNA sequence: TGTGCCAGCAGCTTTCAAGGGAACGGGCAGCCCCAGCATTTT. Translated: CASSFQGNGQPQHF.

This clonotype was observed a few times. The chain combines TRBV5-6 with TRBJ1-1, with no clear D. Germline assignment: CDR1 SGHDT and CDR2 YYEEEE. The CDR3 has 15 amino acids. Trimming cost V 3 bases and J 1 base, with 13 bases left between them. This CDR3 is CASSSQRGGNTEAFF. In DNA form, the CDR3 reads TGTGCCAGCAGCTCCCAGAGAGGAGGGAACACTGAAGCTTTCTTT.

V and J are TRBV7-3 and TRBJ2-5; 8 nucleotides agree with TRBD1. CDR3 length: 15 amino acids. Germline CDR1 and CDR2: SGHTA and FQGTGA. With V trimmed by 5 bases and J by 4 bases, 9 bases remained unmatched. Written as DNA, the CDR3 is TGTGCCAGCAGCCCAGGACAGGGAGATTTAGAGACCCAGTACTTC. This gives the protein CASSPGQGDLETQYF.

This clonotype appeared many times. This sequence joins TRBV28 and TRBJ2-5; the D is unclear. The CDR3 covers 12 residues. Germline assignment: CDR1 MDHEN and CDR2 SYDVKM. The V and J ends lost 4 bases and 3 bases respectively, with 6 bases between them. CDR3 in amino acids: CASSWSEETQYF. For the CDR3, the DNA is TGTGCCAGCAGTTGGTCGGAAGAGACCCAGTACTTC.

This clonotype appeared once. A much bigger clone sits one base away, suggesting this may be a read error. V and J are TRBV12-3 or TRBV12-4 and TRBJ1-2; D may be TRBD1 (6 bases). This CDR3 spans 11 amino acids. The V and J ends lost 5 bases and 13 bases respectively, with 14 bases between them. Here the CDR3 DNA reads TGTGCCAGCAGTCCCGGACAGACCTCCACCTTC. Translation: CASSPGQTSTF.

The CDR3 reads CASSGTSVSTEAFF. The CDR3 nucleotides read TGTGCCAGCAGTGGGACTTCCGTGAGTACTGAAGCTTTCTTT. The rearrangement links TRBV25-1 to TRBJ1-1; D uncertain. Germline CDR1 is MGHDK and CDR2 is SYGVNS. The CDR3 length is 14 residues. The germline V and J ends were trimmed by 4 bases and 5 bases, with 14 bases remaining between them.

The chain employs TRBV5-4 and TRBJ2-7; 8 bases map to TRBD1. V was pared by 4 bases and J by 2 bases, with 5 bases of the junction left unmatched. CDR1 is SGHNT, CDR2 YYREEE, per germline (reference sequence). This CDR3 comprises 14 residues. The CDR3 bases are TGTGCCAGCAGCCAGACAGGGGTCCCCTACGAGCAGTACTTC. Amino acids: CASSQTGVPYEQYF. The whole variable domain, remainder taken from reference TRBV5-4 and TRBJ2-7, is ETGVTQSPTHLIKTRGQQVTLRCSSQSGHNTVSWYQQALGQGPQFIFQYYREEENGRGNFPPRFSGLQFPNYSSELNVNALELDDSALYLCASSQTGVPYEQYFGPGTRLTVT.

Points on this clonotype: Possible read error: a much larger clone is one base away. Because the CDR3 is missing its conserved closing phenylalanine or tryptophan, this is likely a read error. The rearrangement links TRBV11-2 to TRBJ2-7, with unresolved D. The CDR3 runs 14 residues. The germline V gene encodes CDR1 SGHAT and CDR2 FQNNGV. V lost 6 bases, J lost 5 bases, and 17 bases lay in between. In nucleotides, the CDR3 is TGTGCCAGCAGGACAACAACGGCCCTCCACGAGCAGTACTTA. Its protein is CASRTTTALHEQYL.

This clonotype came up a few times. CDR3 sequence reads: CSVATGTGILYEQYF. DNA of the CDR3: TGCAGCGTCGCAACCGGGACAGGGATTCTCTACGAGCAGTACTTC. V and J are TRBV29-1 and TRBJ2-7; 9 positions match TRBD1. V lost 6 bases to trimming and J lost 3 bases; unmatched junction nucleotides: 12. CDR1 SQVTM and CDR2 ANQGSEA come from the germline V gene. CDR3 size: 15 residues.

The chain employs TRBV10-3 and TRBJ2-7; D is unresolved. This CDR3 contains 12 residues. Germline V gene sequence: CDR1 ENHRY, CDR2 SYGVKD. Between the trimmed V and J ends, which lost 4 bases and 5 bases, there was a span of 9 bases. CDR3 DNA sequence: TGTGCCATCAGTGTTAATCAAAACGAGCAGTACTTC. Its translation is CAISVNQNEQYF.

In this sample, this clonotype turned up many times. The rearrangement uses TRBV7-3 and TRBJ1-1; D ambiguous. Per germline, CDR1 SGHTA and CDR2 FQGTGA. The V end lost 1 base, the J end lost 4 bases, and 7 bases lay between the germline ends. This CDR3 is 13 amino acids long. The CDR3 coding sequence is TGTGCCAGCAGCTTAAACCCCGGCACTGAAGCTTTCTTT. As protein: CASSLNPGTEAFF. Filled out from reference TRBV7-3 and TRBJ1-1, the complete variable domain reads GAGVSQTPSNKVTEKGKYVELRCDPISGHTALYWYRQSLGQGPEFLIYFQGTGAADDSGLPNDRFFAVRPEGSVSTLKIQRTERGDSAVYLCASSLNPGTEAFFGQGTRLTVV.